This entry lists 23 T cell receptor beta chains sequenced from one sample in a study of cytomegalovirus exposure and HLA in healthy donors. The PCR employed 60 Vbeta primers together with 13 Jbeta primers. Libraries were prepared by immunoSEQ multiplex PCR; TCRdb keeps only in-frame clonotypes and omits some of them. The sample carries about 210,000 clones, roughly 87% recorded once. Source material: PBMCs. These receptors all stem from a man in his forties in good health and CMV-seropositive.

This clone was recorded once. The chain has TRBV6-1 and TRBJ2-7; D unresolved. CDR1 is MNHNS and CDR2 is SASEGT in the germline V gene. The CDR3 extends over 13 amino acids. Trimming stripped 7 bases from V and 0 bases from J, with 10 bases between. Here the CDR3 reads CASTGQNSYEQYF. The CDR3 DNA follows: TGTGCCAGCACTGGGCAGAACTCCTACGAGCAGTACTTC.

This clone was counted a single time. The chain has TRBV19 and TRBJ1-2, with 8 bases that match TRBD1. Trimming cost V 5 bases and J 4 bases; bases outside gene matches: 12. The length of the CDR3 is 16 residues. Germline V gene lookup returns CDR1 LNHDA and CDR2 SQIVND (reference sequence). CDR3 sequence (DNA): TGTGCCAGTAGTCCTGGGGCCCGCGGGACAGGCTATGGCTACACCTTC. Protein: CASSPGARGTGYGYTF.

This clone was detected once. The chain joins TRBV29-1 to TRBJ2-1; TRBD2 might be the D (5 bases). V was cut by 4 bases and J by 3 bases, with 7 bases left in between. Germline V CDR1 and CDR2: SQVTM, ANQGSEA. The CDR3 loop spans 12 amino acids. The CDR3 DNA follows: TGCAGCGTTGGGAGCGGCTACAATGAGCAGTTCTTC. It yields the protein CSVGSGYNEQFF.

The chain employs TRBV5-6 and TRBJ2-7, with 10 bases that match TRBD2. CDR1 and CDR2 (germline): SGHDT, YYEEEE. V lost 4 bases, J lost 4 bases, and 11 bases stayed unmatched. This CDR3 contains 16 residues. CDR3 DNA: TGTGCCAGCAGCCTCGGACTAGCGGCAGTCGGATACGAGCAGTACGTC. It encodes CASSLGLAAVGYEQYV.

CDR3 DNA: TGTGCCAGCAGCCACCCAGCGTTAGGAGGAGGCTACACCTTC. It encodes CASSHPALGGGYTF. J is TRBJ1-2 and V is TRBV7-9, with unresolved D. V shed 5 bases and J shed 8 bases, with 18 bases lying between them. The CDR3 covers 14 residues. CDR1 is SEHNR and CDR2 is FQNEAQ in the germline V gene (reference sequence).

In its sample, this clone was seen once. The chain links TRBV19 to TRBJ1-1; D not resolved. The CDR3 consists of 12 residues. Deletions cut 11 bases from V and 1 base from J, with 11 bases between. Germline V CDR1 and CDR2: LNHDA, SQIVND (reference sequence). CDR3 amino acids: CAALGRNTEAFF. For the CDR3, the DNA is TGTGCCGCCCTCGGGAGGAACACTGAAGCTTTCTTT.

The V gene is TRBV19, the J gene TRBJ2-3; TRBD2 agrees at 8 bases. Germline-derived CDR1 and CDR2 are LNHDA and SQIVND (reference sequence). J lost 3 bases, V lost 5 bases, and 10 bases had no gene match. This CDR3 is built from 16 residues. The CDR3 region is CASSVTWASGTDTQYF. In DNA form, the CDR3 reads TGTGCCAGTAGTGTTACTTGGGCTAGCGGGACAGATACGCAGTATTTT.

The chain carries TRBV25-1 and TRBJ1-4; 11 bases match TRBD1. V was clipped by 6 bases and J by 9 bases; unmatched bases: 12. CDR1 is MGHDK, CDR2 SYGVNS, per germline. There are 16 residues in the CDR3. The CDR3 region is CASRGTGQGAVQKLFF. Written as DNA, the CDR3 is TGTGCCAGCAGGGGCACAGGACAGGGGGCTGTTCAAAAACTGTTTTTT.

This sequence joins TRBV28 and TRBJ2-7, with 8 positions matching TRBD2. The germline CDR1 and CDR2 sequences are MDHEN and SYDVKM. The CDR3 runs 15 residues. Trimming cost V 5 bases and J 0 bases; bases outside gene matches: 6. The CDR3 reads CASSIAGTSSYEQYF. CDR3 nucleotide sequence: TGTGCCAGCAGTATCGCCGGGACTAGCTCCTACGAGCAGTACTTC.

This chain joins TRBV2 and TRBJ2-3, with D tentatively TRBD2 (6 bases). V was trimmed by 3 bases and J by 6 bases, leaving 10 bases between them. This CDR3 comprises 13 residues. The germline V gene encodes CDR1 SNHLY and CDR2 FYNNEI. Written as DNA, the CDR3 is TGTGCCAGCAGTGACGGAGGGTCCGATACGCAGTATTTT. Protein: CASSDGGSDTQYF.

The genes are TRBV19 and TRBJ2-5; 10 positions agree with TRBD1. Unmatched junction bases numbered 11, after V lost 5 bases and J lost 5 bases. The CDR3 spans 16 residues. CDR1 is LNHDA and CDR2 is SQIVND in the germline V gene (reference sequence). DNA for the CDR3: TGTGCCAGTAGTGACAGGGGGCGCAGTCTAGTTGAGACCCAGTACTTC. Translation gives CASSDRGRSLVETQYF. The full variable domain, rest sourced from reference TRBV19 and TRBJ2-5, is DGGITQSPKYLFRKEGQNVTLSCEQNLNHDAMYWYRQDPGQGLRLIYYSQIVNDFQKGDIAEGYSVSREKKESFPLTVTSAQKNPTAFYLCASSDRGRSLVETQYFGPGTRLLVL.

The V call is TRBV9, the J call TRBJ2-7; 7 bases agree with TRBD1. The CDR3 contains 14 residues. The V gene's germline CDR1 is SGDLS and CDR2 YYNGEE. J lost 2 bases, V lost 0 bases, and 2 bases had no gene match. The CDR3 sequence: CASSVAGGTYEQYF. The CDR3, as DNA: TGTGCCAGCAGCGTAGCAGGGGGAACCTACGAGCAGTACTTC.

V and J are TRBV27 and TRBJ2-3; 9 bases fit TRBD2. The germline V gene has CDR1 MNHEY and CDR2 SMNVEV (reference sequence). The CDR3 has 19 amino acids. V shed 5 bases and J 3 bases; nucleotides not matched to a gene: 18. The CDR3 here is CASSRQGPTSGGRTDTQYF. The CDR3 DNA sequence: TGTGCCAGCAGTCGACAAGGCCCGACTAGCGGAGGGAGGACAGATACGCAGTATTTT.

This clone has more than one count but fewer than ten. The chain uses TRBV2 and TRBJ1-1; tentatively, D is TRBD1 (5 bases). The germline V gene encodes CDR1 SNHLY and CDR2 FYNNEI. The CDR3 covers 15 residues. V lost 4 bases and J 3 bases, leaving 15 bases between the germline ends. The CDR3 spells CASSVGGTGHTEAFF. In DNA, the CDR3 is TGTGCCAGCAGTGTGGGCGGGACGGGCCACACTGAAGCTTTCTTT. The full variable domain, in which reference TRBV2 and TRBJ1-1 provide the parts outside the CDR3, is EPEVTQTPSHQVTQMGQEVILRCVPISNHLYFYWYRQILGQKVEFLVSFYNNEISEKSEIFDDQFSVERPDGSNFTLKIRSTKLEDSAMYFCASSVGGTGHTEAFFGQGTRLTVV.

This clone has just one count. The chain employs TRBV27 and TRBJ2-1, with 12 bases matching TRBD2. The CDR3 is 15 amino acids. From germline, CDR1 is MNHEY and CDR2 SMNVEV (reference sequence). The V gene end was trimmed by 6 bases and the J gene end by 7 bases; junction bases not matched to a gene: 7. The CDR3: CASSPYGLAGNEQFF. CDR3 bases: TGTGCCAGCAGCCCTTATGGACTAGCGGGGAATGAGCAGTTCTTC.

The rearrangement uses TRBV27 and TRBJ2-1, with TRBD1 matching 8 bases. V shed 4 bases, J shed 5 bases, and the junction held 10 bases outside the gene matches. The CDR3 spans 16 residues. The germline CDR1 and CDR2 sequences are MNHEY and SMNVEV (reference sequence). The CDR3 sequence: CASSSSTGDLDNEQFF. The DNA for the CDR3 is TGTGCCAGCAGTTCCTCGACAGGGGACTTGGACAATGAGCAGTTCTTC.

V and J are TRBV5-4 and TRBJ2-3; D may be TRBD2 (6 bases). The CDR3 runs 16 residues. V shed 4 bases and J shed 0 bases, with 15 bases lying between them. Germline CDR1 reads SGHNT; CDR2 reads YYREEE (reference sequence). DNA of the CDR3: TGTGCCAGCAGCCTCCTCCCCGGGACTAGCACAGATACGCAGTATTTT. Encoded protein: CASSLLPGTSTDTQYF.

This sequence joins TRBV10-1 and TRBJ2-3; 8 bases agree with TRBD2. CDR1 and CDR2 (germline): WNHNN, SYGVQD (reference sequence). This CDR3 region has 12 residues. Trimming took 2 bases from V and 11 from J; bases not matched to a gene: 3. CDR3 sequence reads: CASSEETSGQYF. For the CDR3, the DNA is TGCGCCAGCAGTGAGGAAACTAGCGGGCAGTATTTT.

A few counts support this clone. The CDR3 DNA reads as TGTGCCACCAGCAGAGATCAGAGACTAGCGGGACTTCTCTCCTACAATGAGCAGTTCTTC. It translates to CATSRDQRLAGLLSYNEQFF. This sequence joins TRBV15 and TRBJ2-1, with 11 bases matching TRBD2. Trimming took 0 bases from V and 0 from J; bases not matched to a gene: 10. Germline V gives CDR1 LNHNV, CDR2 YYDKDF (reference sequence). CDR3 length equals 20 residues.

This chain connects TRBV7-9 to TRBJ2-3; no clear D gene. Germline values: CDR1 SEHNR, CDR2 FQNEAQ (reference sequence). This CDR3 spans 14 amino acids. Deletions cut 6 bases from V and 2 bases from J, with 12 bases between. In nucleotides, the CDR3 is TGTGCCAGCAGTCCCGGGTCTTTCACAGATACGCAGTATTTT. As protein: CASSPGSFTDTQYF. Combining the CDR3 with reference TRBV7-9 and TRBJ2-3 gives the whole variable domain DTGVSQNPRHKITKRGQNVTFRCDPISEHNRLYWYRQTLGQGPEFLTYFQNEAQLEKSRLLSDRFSAERPKGSFSTLEIQRTEQGDSAMYLCASSPGSFTDTQYFGPGTRLTVL.

The rearrangement links TRBV30 to TRBJ1-1, with D perhaps matching TRBD1 (5 bases). This CDR3 has 13 amino acids. Germline V gene lookup returns CDR1 GTSNPN and CDR2 SVGIG (reference sequence). Trimming shortened V by 3 bases and J by 5 bases, and 13 bases separated the two germline ends. The CDR3 protein is CAWRLTGGTEAFF. The DNA of the CDR3 is TGTGCCTGGAGGCTGACGGGGGGGACTGAAGCTTTCTTT.

The chain uses TRBV29-1 and TRBJ1-5, with unresolved D. V was pared by 8 bases and J by 4 bases, with 15 bases between. The CDR3 spans 13 residues. Germline V lookup: CDR1 SQVTM, CDR2 ANQGSEA. The CDR3 reads CSSQTRWNQPQHF. In DNA, the CDR3 is TGCAGCTCCCAGACCAGGTGGAATCAGCCCCAGCATTTT.

This clone was seen once. The chain carries TRBV11-3 and TRBJ2-3, with TRBD2 matching 14 bases. V shed 6 bases, J shed 11 bases, and the junction held 10 bases outside the gene matches. In germline, CDR1 is SGHNT, CDR2 YENEEA. The length of the CDR3 is 15 residues. CDR3 protein: CASSYGTSGSMKQYF. DNA of the CDR3: TGTGCCAGCAGTTACGGGACTAGCGGGAGTATGAAGCAGTATTTT.